Reported below is one TCR beta chain. This CDR3 region has 16 residues. Germline V CDR1 and CDR2: MNHEY, SMNVEV (reference sequence). The V segment lost 1 base and the J segment 2 bases; nucleotides outside the gene matches: 4. Next came a second PCR, run for about 6 to 11 cycles, which used a sample-barcoded 5' primer along with a J-beta primer mix. TCRdb recomputed calls from the 5' RACE reads with MiXCR, one row per CDR3 protein. Of around 1,600,000 distinct CDR3 sequences in the sample, under 55% were seen once. These data come from a study of blood T cells in healthy people across ages. This TCR was recovered from a young woman in good health. The genes are TRBV27 and TRBJ2-3; 9 bases are a match to TRBD2. The sample taken for sequencing was blood. The CDR3 region is CASSLLAGDNTDTQYF. Written as DNA, the CDR3 is TGTGCCAGCAGTTTATTAGCGGGGGACAACACAGATACGCAGTATTTT.